The rows below give T cell receptor beta chains drawn from one sample of a study of control samples from healthy donors and cancer patients. The assay was immunoSEQ multiplex PCR, and TCRdb's table has in-frame clones only and misses some. The sample lists tens of thousands of clones; about nine tenths were seen once. Material: blood. Receptors originate from a middle-aged man in good health. Both conserved end residues are part of each CDR3. Fields, in order: V gene, D gene, J gene, clone size, CDR3 DNA, CDR3 protein. The D gene is left open where the match is weak. For some rows the clone size is stated as once, few or many, or as a class when expanded; others skip it.

TRBV6-5,.,TRBJ2-7,.,TGTGCCAGCTTACAGGGTACCTACGAGCAGTACTTC,CASLQGTYEQYF
TRBV13,.,TRBJ1-2,.,TGTGCCAGCAGCTTTACAGGTACCGGTCGGGGCTACACCTTC,CASSFTGTGRGYTF
TRBV29-1,.,TRBJ1-2,.,TGCAGCGTTGAAGAATTAGGCAGGGTCTATGGCTACACCTTC,CSVEELGRVYGYTF
TRBV7-9,.,TRBJ2-3,.,TGTGCCAGCAGCTTACAGGGAGGCACAGATACGCAGTATTTT,CASSLQGGTDTQYF
TRBV30,.,TRBJ1-4,.,TGTGCCTGGGGCGATCCGGGACGGGAGGAAAAACTGTTTTTT,CAWGDPGREEKLFF
TRBV3-1/TRBV3-2,.,TRBJ2-5,once,TGTGCCAGCAGTGAAGGGTGGGGTGTCAAGACCCAGTACTTC,CASSEGWGVKTQYF
TRBV19,TRBD2,TRBJ2-5,.,TGTGCCAGTAGTTTGCCTAGCGGGGGGGCCCGGGAGACCCAGTACTTC,CASSLPSGGARETQYF
TRBV6-5,.,TRBJ1-6,.,TGTGCCAGCAGTTACTCGGGCAGTAATTCACCCCTCCACTTT,CASSYSGSNSPLHF
TRBV28,.,TRBJ2-4,.,TGTGCCAGCAGTCAGGACACCCTCAAAAACATTCAGTACTTC,CASSQDTLKNIQYF
TRBV12-3/TRBV12-4,.,TRBJ1-4,.,TGTGCCAGCAGTTTGATCCATGAAAAACTGTTTTTT,CASSLIHEKLFF
TRBV21-1,.,TRBJ1-2,once,TGTGCCAGCAGCAAAGAATCTGGCAGGGACGGCTACACCTTC,CASSKESGRDGYTF
TRBV13,.,TRBJ2-5,once,TGTGCCAGCAGCCGTGGGGGCCAAGAGACCCAGTACTTC,CASSRGGQETQYF
TRBV25-1,TRBD1,TRBJ1-1,once,TGTGCCAGCAGGGGCCCGGGACAGGGAATCACTGAAGCTTTCTTT,CASRGPGQGITEAFF
TRBV19,.,TRBJ1-5,once,TGTGCCAGTGTGTCTTCGAGGGGCAATCAGCCCCAGCATTTT,CASVSSRGNQPQHF
TRBV11-3,TRBD1,TRBJ2-5,.,TGTGCCAGCAGCCGAGAGCCAACAGGGGCCGAAGAGACCCAGTACTTC,CASSREPTGAEETQYF
TRBV5-1,TRBD1,TRBJ1-4,.,TGCGCCAGCAGCTTCGGAGGAGGGGGCGATCGAGGGGAAAAACTGTTTTTT,CASSFGGGGDRGEKLFF
TRBV7-3,.,TRBJ1-4,.,TGTGCCAGCAGCTTAAGCGGTGGCGAAAAACTGTTTTTT,CASSLSGGEKLFF
TRBV12-5,.,TRBJ1-1,few,TGTGCTAGGGGAAGAGAGAACACTGAAGCTTTCTTT,CARGRENTEAFF
TRBV7-8,.,TRBJ1-6,.,TGTGCCAGCAGCTTAGACGGGAGTAGCTCCTATAATTCACCCCTCCACTTT,CASSLDGSSSYNSPLHF
TRBV6-4,.,TRBJ1-5,.,TGTGCCAGCAGTGACAGCAGCAATCAGCCCCAGCATTTT,CASSDSSNQPQHF
TRBV5-5,TRBD1,TRBJ1-5,.,TGTGCCAGCAGCTCGGGGGACAGCTTATTGAATCAGCCCCAGCATTTT,CASSSGDSLLNQPQHF
TRBV18,TRBD1,TRBJ2-7,.,TGTGCCAGCTCACCGAGGACAGGTGCCTACGAGCAGTACTTC,CASSPRTGAYEQYF
TRBV24-1,TRBD1,TRBJ2-6,.,TGTGCCACCAGTGATTACAGGGGCTCTGGGGCCAACGTCCTGACTTTC,CATSDYRGSGANVLTF
TRBV5-1,TRBD2,TRBJ2-3,.,TGCGCCAGCAGCTCTCAGCGGGGACGCACAGATACGCAGTATTTT,CASSSQRGRTDTQYF
TRBV30,.,TRBJ1-1,few,TGTGCCTGGAGTATTGGGGGTTTTCAGTCCGAAGCTTTCTTT,CAWSIGGFQSEAFF
TRBV7-8,.,TRBJ1-1,.,TGTGCCAGCAGCTCGCCAGAGGGTAGGCGGACTGAAGCTTTCTTT,CASSSPEGRRTEAFF